This T cell receptor (beta chain) was found in a study of T cells after yellow fever vaccination. General observations from the study: Clones that expanded after primary vaccination mostly reappeared after the booster (around 96% CD4, about 91% CD8).

This clonotype was seen more than once but under ten times. Its target is not known. Losses at the gene ends were 2 bases for V and 7 bases for J; bases not matched to a gene: 9. Germline assignment: CDR1 SGHAT and CDR2 FQNNGV. This CDR3 is built from 17 residues. TCRdb re-called the 5' RACE reads through MiXCR, storing one row per CDR3 protein. The sample consists of 620,000 or so distinct CDR3 sequences, approximately 13% of them appearing once. Sequences were derived from PBMCs, sampled on the day of the yellow fever booster vaccination. The chain couples TRBV11-2 to TRBJ1-6, with 9 bases aligning to TRBD1. The sequence derives from a young man who received the YFV17D yellow fever vaccine. In DNA form, the CDR3 reads TGTGCCAGCAGCTTAAATCCCCCGGACAGGGGAAATTCACCCCTCCACTTT. It is translated as CASSLNPPDRGNSPLHF.